This T cell receptor (beta chain) was retrieved from a study of CD8 T cells in Susac syndrome. Study context: Treatment at blood withdrawal was none, corticosteroids, or intravenous immunoglobulin alone in Susac syndrome patients. Findings and limits, study-wide: Clonal expansion was not observed in the Susac syndrome CD4+ T cell repertoires.

V lost 2 bases and J lost 5, with 18 bases in between. The CDR3 has 16 amino acids. Germline loops: CDR1 LNHNV, CDR2 YYDKDF (reference sequence). To note about this clonotype: Its antigen is currently unknown.

From blood CD8+ and CD4+ T cells, TCR beta sequences were generated. It was with random hexamers that 0.5 to 1 ug RNA was reverse transcribed. The CDR3 of TCR beta was amplified by immunoSEQ multiplex PCR across 54 Vbeta and 13 Jbeta. TCRdb analysed the immunoSEQ multiplex PCR reads with MiXCR anew, one entry per CDR3 protein. The sample holds 150,000 to 200,000 distinct CDR3 sequences, about 91% seen once. Input material: CD4+ T cells from PBMCs. The receptor's source is a human donor with Susac syndrome. The chain links TRBV15 to TRBJ1-2, with D perhaps TRBD1 (6 bases). The CDR3 DNA follows: TGTGCCACCAGCAGACGGAAGGACAGTAACTATTATGGCTACACCTTC. As protein: CATSRRKDSNYYGYTF.